This entry features one T cell receptor (beta chain) sequence. Antigen: not known. Thawed PBMCs were rested overnight at 37°C with around 180 IU/ml IL-2 before regulatory T cell sorting. These data come from a study of Tregs in tolerant kidney transplant recipients. Across the whole study: Related graft donors supplied nonmyeloablative bone marrow transplants, and mixed chimerism was transient. Overall study findings and caveats: In tolerant patients, donor-specific Tregs outgrew total Tregs, suggesting antigen-driven expansion. Few patients were studied, so findings need validation in larger groups.

Assay: immunoSEQ multiplex PCR; the TCRdb copy retains only in-frame clones and omits some. The sample carries about 64,000 clones, approximately 98% recorded once. This specimen was Tregs from blood, taken before the transplant. The receptor comes from a human donor who received a combined kidney and bone marrow transplant.

This chain's CDR3 is CASSKEDRVVNEQYF. The CDR3 DNA reads TGTGCCAGCAGTAAGGAAGACAGGGTCGTGAACGAGCAGTACTTC. This chain joins TRBV2 and TRBJ2-7; TRBD1 agrees at 7 bases. CDR1 is SNHLY, CDR2 FYNNEI, per germline. Trimming cost V 5 bases and J 5 bases; bases outside gene matches: 12. This CDR3 contains 15 residues.